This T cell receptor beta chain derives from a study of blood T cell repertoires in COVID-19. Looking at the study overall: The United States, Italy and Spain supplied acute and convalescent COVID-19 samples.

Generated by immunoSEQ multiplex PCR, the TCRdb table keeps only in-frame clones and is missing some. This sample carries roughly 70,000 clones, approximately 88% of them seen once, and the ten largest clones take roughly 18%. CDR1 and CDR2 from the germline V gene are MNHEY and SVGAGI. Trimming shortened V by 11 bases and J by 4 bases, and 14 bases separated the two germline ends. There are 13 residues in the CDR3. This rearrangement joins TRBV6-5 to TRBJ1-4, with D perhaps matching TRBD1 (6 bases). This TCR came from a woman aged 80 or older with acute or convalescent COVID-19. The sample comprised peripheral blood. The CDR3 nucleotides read TGTGCCGGCCGACAGGACCTTAATGAAAAACTGTTTTTT. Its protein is CAGRQDLNEKLFF.